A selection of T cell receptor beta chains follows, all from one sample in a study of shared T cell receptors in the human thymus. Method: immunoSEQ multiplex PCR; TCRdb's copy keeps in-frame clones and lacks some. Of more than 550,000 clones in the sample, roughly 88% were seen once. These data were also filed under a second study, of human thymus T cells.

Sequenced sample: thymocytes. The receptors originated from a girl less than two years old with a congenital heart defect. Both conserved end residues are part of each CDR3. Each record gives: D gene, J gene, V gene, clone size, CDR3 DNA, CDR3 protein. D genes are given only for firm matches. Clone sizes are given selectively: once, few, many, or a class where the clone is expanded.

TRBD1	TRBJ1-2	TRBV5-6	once	TGTGCCAGCAGTGCGGACAGGCCGGGGAAGCTCTATGGCTACACCTTC	CASSADRPGKLYGYTF
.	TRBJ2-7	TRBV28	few	TGTGCCAGCAGGGAGGGAGATTCAGTCTACGAGCAGTACTTC	CASREGDSVYEQYF
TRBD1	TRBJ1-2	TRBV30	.	TGTGCCTGGAGAGGGTTCAGACAGGGGAGGGATGGCTACACCTTC	CAWRGFRQGRDGYTF
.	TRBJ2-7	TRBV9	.	TGTGCCAGCAGCGTACGGGGGTCGGGATTCCTTTACGAGCAGTACTTC	CASSVRGSGFLYEQYF
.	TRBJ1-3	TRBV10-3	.	TGTGCCATCAGTGAGTCTAAGAACCCGGCTGGAAACACCATATATTTT	CAISESKNPAGNTIYF
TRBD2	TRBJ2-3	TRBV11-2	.	TGTGCCAGCAGCTTAGAAGCGGGGGGGCCTGTTGCAGATACGCAGTATTTT	CASSLEAGGPVADTQYF
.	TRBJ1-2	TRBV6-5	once	TGTGCCAGCAGTTCAACAGGCTTCTATGGCTACACCTTC	CASSSTGFYGYTF
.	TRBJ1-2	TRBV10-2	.	TGCGCCAGCAGTGAGTCCCCGTTGACAGGAGTCTTC	CASSESPLTGVF
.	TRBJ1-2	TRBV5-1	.	TGCGCCAGCAGACGACAGCCCTATGGCTACACCTTC	CASRRQPYGYTF
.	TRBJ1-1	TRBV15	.	TGTGCCACCAGCAGCCCTACCGTATGTCTGAACACTGAAGCTTTCTTT	CATSSPTVCLNTEAFF
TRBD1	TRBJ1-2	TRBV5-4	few	TGTGCCAGCAGCTTACCAGGGGGCGGCTACACCTTC	CASSLPGGGYTF
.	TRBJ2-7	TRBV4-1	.	TGCGCCAGCAGCCAAGAAGGGGGATCCCCCTACGAGCAGTACTTC	CASSQEGGSPYEQYF
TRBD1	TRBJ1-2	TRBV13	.	TGTGCCAGCATGCAATCCGGGACAGGGGGAGGTCTCTCCCACGACTATGGCTACACCTTC	CASMQSGTGGGLSHDYGYTF
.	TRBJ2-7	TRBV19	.	TGTGCCAGTAGTATACGCCAACGGGGGGCCTGGGGGTACGAGCAGTACTTC	CASSIRQRGAWGYEQYF
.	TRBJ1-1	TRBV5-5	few	TGTGCCAGCAGAGCCAGACTAAACACTGAAGCTTTCTTT	CASRARLNTEAFF
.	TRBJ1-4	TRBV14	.	TGTGCCAGCAGCCAAGATCCCTGGGGGGCTAATGAAAAACTGTTTTTT	CASSQDPWGANEKLFF
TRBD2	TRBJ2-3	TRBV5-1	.	TGCGCCAGCAGCCAGCGCACTTTAGCGGGGGGGCGCGCAGATACGCAGTATTTT	CASSQRTLAGGRADTQYF
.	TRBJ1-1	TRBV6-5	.	TGTGCCAGCAGTTCCCATGCGTCAATCACTGAAGCTTTCTTT	CASSSHASITEAFF
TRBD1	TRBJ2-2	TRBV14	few	TGTGCCAGCAGCCCACAAAGGCGGGGACAGGGGCGTAACGGGGAGCTGTTTTTT	CASSPQRRGQGRNGELFF
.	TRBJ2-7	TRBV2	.	TGTGCCAGCCAATATTACAGGGATACCTACGAGCAGTACTTC	CASQYYRDTYEQYF
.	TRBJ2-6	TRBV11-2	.	TGTGCCAGCAGCTTAGCCTTCTCTGGGGCCAACGTCCTGACTTTC	CASSLAFSGANVLTF
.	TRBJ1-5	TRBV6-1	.	TGTGCCAGCTCGGGAGCGGTTAGCAATCAGCCCCAGCATTTT	CASSGAVSNQPQHF
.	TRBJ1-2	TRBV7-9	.	TGTGCCAGCAGCCCTGGGCTTGGTATCAGGCCGTATGGCTACACCTTC	CASSPGLGIRPYGYTF
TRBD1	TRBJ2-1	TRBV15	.	TGTGCCACCACCCGGACAGGTCCTAGGATCGTCTCCTACAATGAGCAGTTCTTC	CATTRTGPRIVSYNEQFF
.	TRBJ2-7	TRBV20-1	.	TGCAGTGCTAGTCTCGACGAGCAGTACTTC	CSASLDEQYF
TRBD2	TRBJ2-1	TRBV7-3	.	TGTGCCAGCAGCTTAAGGGGACCTAGCGGGGGGCCCGCCTACAATGAGCAGTTCTTC	CASSLRGPSGGPAYNEQFF
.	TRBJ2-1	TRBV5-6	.	TGTGCCAGCAAAAAGGTGAATGCAGGTCCGTTGGACAATGAGCAGTTCTTC	CASKKVNAGPLDNEQFF
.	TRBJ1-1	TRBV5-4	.	TGTGCCAGCAGCTTGCCGGGGAAGACTGAAGCTTTCTTT	CASSLPGKTEAFF
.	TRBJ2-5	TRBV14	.	TGTGCCAGCAGCCCACTTTACAGGGATTGGGAGACCCAGTACTTC	CASSPLYRDWETQYF